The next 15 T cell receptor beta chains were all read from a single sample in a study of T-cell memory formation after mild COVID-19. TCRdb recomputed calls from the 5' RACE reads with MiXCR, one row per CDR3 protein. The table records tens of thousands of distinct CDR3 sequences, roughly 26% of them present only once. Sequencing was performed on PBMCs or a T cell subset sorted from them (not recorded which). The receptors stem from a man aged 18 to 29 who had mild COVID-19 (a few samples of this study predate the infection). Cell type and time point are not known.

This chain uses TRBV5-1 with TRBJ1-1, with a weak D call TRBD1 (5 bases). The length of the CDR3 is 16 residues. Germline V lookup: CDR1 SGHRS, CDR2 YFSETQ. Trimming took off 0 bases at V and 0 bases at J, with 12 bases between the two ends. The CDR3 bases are TGCGCCAGCAGCTTGGTGGGCTTGGGGCTGAACACTGAAGCTTTCTTT. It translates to CASSLVGLGLNTEAFF.

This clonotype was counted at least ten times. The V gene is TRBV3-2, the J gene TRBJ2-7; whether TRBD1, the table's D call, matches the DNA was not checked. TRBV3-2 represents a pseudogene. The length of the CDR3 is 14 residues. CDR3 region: CASSQETGGYEQYV. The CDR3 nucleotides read TGTGCCAGCAGCCAAGAGACAGGGGGCTACGAGCAGTACGTC.

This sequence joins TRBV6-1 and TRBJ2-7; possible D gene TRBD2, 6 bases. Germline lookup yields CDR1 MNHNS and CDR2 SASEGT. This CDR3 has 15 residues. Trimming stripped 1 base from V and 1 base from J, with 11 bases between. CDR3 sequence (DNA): TGTGCCAGCAGTGAAGTTAAACTAGCATCCTACGAGCAGTACGTC. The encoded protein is CASSEVKLASYEQYV.

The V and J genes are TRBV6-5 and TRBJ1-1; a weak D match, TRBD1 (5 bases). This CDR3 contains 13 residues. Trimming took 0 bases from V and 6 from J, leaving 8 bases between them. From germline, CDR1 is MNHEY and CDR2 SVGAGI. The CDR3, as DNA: TGTGCCAGCAGTTACTCGGGACGGGCTGAAGCTTTCTTT. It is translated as CASSYSGRAEAFF.

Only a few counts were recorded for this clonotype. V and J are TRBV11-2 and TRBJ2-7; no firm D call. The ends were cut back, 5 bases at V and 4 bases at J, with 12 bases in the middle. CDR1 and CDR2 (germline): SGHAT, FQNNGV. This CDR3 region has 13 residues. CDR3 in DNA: TGTGCCAGCAGCGAAACGCTTACGTACGAGCAGTACTTC. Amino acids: CASSETLTYEQYF.

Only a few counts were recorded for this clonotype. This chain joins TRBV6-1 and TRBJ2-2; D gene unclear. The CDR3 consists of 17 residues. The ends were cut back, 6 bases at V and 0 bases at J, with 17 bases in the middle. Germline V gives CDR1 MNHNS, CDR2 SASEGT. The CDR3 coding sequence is TGTGCCAGCAGGAGGTTGTCAGAACACTCGAACACCGGGGAGCTGTTTTTT. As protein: CASRRLSEHSNTGELFF.

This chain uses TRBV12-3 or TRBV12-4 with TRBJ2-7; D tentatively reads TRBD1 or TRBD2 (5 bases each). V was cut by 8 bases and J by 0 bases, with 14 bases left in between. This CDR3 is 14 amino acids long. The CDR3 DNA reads TGTGCCAGCTCGGGACCGAGGAGCTCCTACGAGCAGTACTTC. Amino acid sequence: CASSGPRSSYEQYF.

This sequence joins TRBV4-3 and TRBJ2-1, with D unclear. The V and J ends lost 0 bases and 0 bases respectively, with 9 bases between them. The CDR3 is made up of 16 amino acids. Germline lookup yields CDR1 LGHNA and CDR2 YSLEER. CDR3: CASSQEVHYSYNEQFF. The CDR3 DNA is TGCGCCAGCAGCCAAGAGGTCCATTACTCCTACAATGAGCAGTTCTTC.

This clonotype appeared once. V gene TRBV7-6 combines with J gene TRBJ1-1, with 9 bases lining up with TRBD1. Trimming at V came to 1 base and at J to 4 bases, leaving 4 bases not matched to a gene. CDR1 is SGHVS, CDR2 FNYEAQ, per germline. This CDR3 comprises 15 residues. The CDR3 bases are TGTGCCAGCAGCTTAGGGTCGGACAGGGGCACTGAAGCTTTCTTT. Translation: CASSLGSDRGTEAFF.

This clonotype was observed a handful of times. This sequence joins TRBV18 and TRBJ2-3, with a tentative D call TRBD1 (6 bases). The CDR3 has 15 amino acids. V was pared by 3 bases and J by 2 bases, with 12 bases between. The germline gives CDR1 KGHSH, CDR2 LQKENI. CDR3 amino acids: CASSPSGDNTDTQYF. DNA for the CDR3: TGTGCCAGCTCACCCTCCGGGGACAACACAGATACGCAGTATTTT.

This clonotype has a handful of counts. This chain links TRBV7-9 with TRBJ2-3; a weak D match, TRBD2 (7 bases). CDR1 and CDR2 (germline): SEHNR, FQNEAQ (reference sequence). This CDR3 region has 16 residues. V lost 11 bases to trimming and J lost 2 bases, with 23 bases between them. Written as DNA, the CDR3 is TGTGCCTGCCGGGGCGGGGGCCAGGATCTCACAGATACGCAGTATTTT. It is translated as CACRGGGQDLTDTQYF. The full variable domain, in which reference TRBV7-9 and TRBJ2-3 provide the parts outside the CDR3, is DTGVSQNPRHKITKRGQNVTFRCDPISEHNRLYWYRQTLGQGPEFLTYFQNEAQLEKSRLLSDRFSAERPKGSFSTLEIQRTEQGDSAMYLCACRGGGQDLTDTQYFGPGTRLTVL.

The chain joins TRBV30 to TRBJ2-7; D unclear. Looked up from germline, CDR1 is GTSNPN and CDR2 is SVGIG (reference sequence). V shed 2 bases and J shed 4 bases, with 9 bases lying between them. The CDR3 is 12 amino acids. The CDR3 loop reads CAWSSMGYEQYF. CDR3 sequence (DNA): TGTGCCTGGAGTTCCATGGGGTACGAGCAGTACTTC.

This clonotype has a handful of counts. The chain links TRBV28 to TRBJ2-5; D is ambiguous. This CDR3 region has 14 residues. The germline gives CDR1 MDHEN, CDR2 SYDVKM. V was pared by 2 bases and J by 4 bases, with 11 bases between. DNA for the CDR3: TGTGCCAGCAGTTTAGAGGCTTACCTAGAGACCCAGTACTTC. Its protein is CASSLEAYLETQYF.

The CDR3 DNA follows: TGCAGTGCTAGAGATCAGGCAGTTAGCTACGAGCAGTACGTC. It translates to CSARDQAVSYEQYV. This rearrangement joins TRBV20-1 to TRBJ2-7; D is unclear. Looked up from germline, CDR1 is DFQATT and CDR2 is SNEGSKA (reference sequence). The CDR3 is 14 residues long. The V end was cut by 0 bases, the J end by 3 bases, with 12 bases between.

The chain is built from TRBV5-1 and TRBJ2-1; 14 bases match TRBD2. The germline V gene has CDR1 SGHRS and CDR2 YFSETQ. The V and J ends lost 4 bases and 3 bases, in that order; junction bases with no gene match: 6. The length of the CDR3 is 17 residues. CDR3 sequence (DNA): TGCGCCAGCAGCCATACGGGACTAGCGGGGGTCTACAATGAGCAGTTCTTC. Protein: CASSHTGLAGVYNEQFF.